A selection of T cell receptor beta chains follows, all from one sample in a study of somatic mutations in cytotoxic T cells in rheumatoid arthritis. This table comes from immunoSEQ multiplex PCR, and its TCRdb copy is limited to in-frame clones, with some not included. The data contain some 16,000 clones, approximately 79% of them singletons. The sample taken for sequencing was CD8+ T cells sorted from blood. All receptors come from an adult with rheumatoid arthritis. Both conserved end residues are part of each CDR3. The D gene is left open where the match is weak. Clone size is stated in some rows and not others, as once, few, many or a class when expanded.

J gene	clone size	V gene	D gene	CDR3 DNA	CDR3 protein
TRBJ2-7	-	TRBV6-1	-	TGTGCCAGCAGTGGGGGCCCGTTGTCGGATGGTTCCTACGAGCAGTACTTC	CASSGGPLSDGSYEQYF
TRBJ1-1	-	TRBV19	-	TGTGCCAGTAGTATAGCAACAAGGAGCCGAAAGAACACTGAAGCTTTCTTT	CASSIATRSRKNTEAFF
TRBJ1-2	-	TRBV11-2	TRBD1	TGTGCCAGCAGCGGGGGACAGGCTTTATCTAACTATGGCTACACCTTC	CASSGGQALSNYGYTF
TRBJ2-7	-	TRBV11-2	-	TGTGCCAGCAGCTTAGCGGGAGTCCCCTACGAGCAGTACTTC	CASSLAGVPYEQYF
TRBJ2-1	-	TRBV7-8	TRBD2	TGTGCCAGCAGCCCCGCGGGGGTCTACAATGAGCAGTTCTTC	CASSPAGVYNEQFF
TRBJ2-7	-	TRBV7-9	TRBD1	TGTGCCGTTTTAGGGACAGGGTCCTACGAGCAGTACTTC	CAVLGTGSYEQYF
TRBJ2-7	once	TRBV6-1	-	TGTGCCAGCAGTGAATGGACAGCCTACGAGCAGTACTTC	CASSEWTAYEQYF
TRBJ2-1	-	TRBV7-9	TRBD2	TGTGCCAGCAGCTTAGCGGGAGGGTTCTACAATGAGCAGTTCTTC	CASSLAGGFYNEQFF
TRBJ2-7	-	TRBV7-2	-	TGTGCCAGCAGCGCCCCCCGCCCTATCCAGCAGTACTTC	CASSAPRPIQQYF
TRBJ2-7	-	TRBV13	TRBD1	TGTGCCAGCAGCTCACTCGACAGGGGCTCCTACGAGCAGTACTTC	CASSSLDRGSYEQYF
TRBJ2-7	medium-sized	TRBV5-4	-	TGTGCCAGCAGCTTGGGTTACGAGCAGTACTTC	CASSLGYEQYF
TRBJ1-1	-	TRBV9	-	TGTGCCAGCAGCCCAAGAAGGGGGATGAACACTGAAGCTTTCTTT	CASSPRRGMNTEAFF
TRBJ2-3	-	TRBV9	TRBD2	TGTGCCAGCAGCGTAGTAGGGACTAGCCACGATACGCAGTATTTT	CASSVVGTSHDTQYF
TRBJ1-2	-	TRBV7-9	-	TGTGCCAGCAGCTTAAAGGAGAAGGGGGGAGATGGCTACACCTTC	CASSLKEKGGDGYTF
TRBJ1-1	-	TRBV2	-	TGTGCCAGCAGCGCCTATGAGAAGGCGGCCACTGAAGCTTTCTTT	CASSAYEKAATEAFF
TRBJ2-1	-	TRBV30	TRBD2	TGTGCCTGGTCCCCCCCGGGACTAGCGCCCTTCAATGAGCAGTTCTTC	CAWSPPGLAPFNEQFF
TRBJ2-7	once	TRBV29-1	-	TGCAGCGTCCTAAGGCCTCCCGGTGACGAGCAGTACTTC	CSVLRPPGDEQYF
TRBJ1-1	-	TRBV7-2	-	TGTGCCAGCAGCGATACGATGAACACTGAAGCTTTCTTT	CASSDTMNTEAFF
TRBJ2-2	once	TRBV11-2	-	TGTGCCAGCAGCCTAAGAACCGGGGAGCTGTTTTTT	CASSLRTGELFF
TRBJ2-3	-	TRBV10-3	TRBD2	TGTGCCATCAGTGAGTCTGGGACTAGCGGGAGCCCTAGCACAGATACGCAGTATTTT	CAISESGTSGSPSTDTQYF
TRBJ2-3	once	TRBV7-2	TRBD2	TGTGCCAGCAGCTTGGGCGGGGGGCGAGATACGCAGTATTTT	CASSLGGGRDTQYF
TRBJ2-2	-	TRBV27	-	TGTGCCAGCAGCTTAGGAGGGGCCGACACCGGGGAGCTGTTTTTT	CASSLGGADTGELFF
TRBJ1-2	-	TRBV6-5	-	TGTGCCAGCAGTTGGGGAGGGGAGGGCTACACCTTC	CASSWGGEGYTF
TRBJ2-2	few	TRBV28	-	TGTGCCAGCAGTTTTGGCAGGACGGACACCGGGGAGCTGTTTTTT	CASSFGRTDTGELFF
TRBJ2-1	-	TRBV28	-	TGTGCCAGCAGTAACAATGAGCAGTTCTTC	CASSNNEQFF
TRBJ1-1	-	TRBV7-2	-	TGTGCCAGCAGCTTAGCGGGATGGACTGAAGCTTTCTTT	CASSLAGWTEAFF
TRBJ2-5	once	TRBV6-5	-	TGTGCCAGCAGGAACCAGGAATGGCAAGAGACCCAGTACTTC	CASRNQEWQETQYF
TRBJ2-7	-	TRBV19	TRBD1	TGTGCCAGTAGTAACGACAGGGTGAACTACGAGCAGTACTTC	CASSNDRVNYEQYF
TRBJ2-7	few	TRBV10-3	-	TGTGCCACCCGGAGTGGAGCTCAAGACTCCTACGAGCAGTACTTC	CATRSGAQDSYEQYF
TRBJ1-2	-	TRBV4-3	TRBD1	TGCGCCAGCAGCCAAGTGTTTCAGGGGGCGGGCTACACCTTC	CASSQVFQGAGYTF
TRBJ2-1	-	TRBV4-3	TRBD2	TGCGCCAGCAGCCAAGATGCACTGGGACTAGCGGGAGGGACCTACAATGAGCAGTTCTTC	CASSQDALGLAGGTYNEQFF
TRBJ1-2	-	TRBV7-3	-	TGTGCCAGCAGCTTATTCGACAGGTCAGGCGGCTACACCTTC	CASSLFDRSGGYTF
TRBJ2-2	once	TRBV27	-	TGTGCCAGCAGTTTATCGGGTAGCGCCGGAGTATATACCGGGGAGCTGTTTTTT	CASSLSGSAGVYTGELFF
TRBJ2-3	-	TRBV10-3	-	TGTGCCATCAGTGCCTCAGGCAGGGTGGAGGCAGATACGCAGTATTTT	CAISASGRVEADTQYF
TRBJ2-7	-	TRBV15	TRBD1	TGTGCCACCAGCGGGACAGGGAACGAGCAGTACTTC	CATSGTGNEQYF
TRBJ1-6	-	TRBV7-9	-	TGTGCCAGCAGCTTAGCTCGGCGTGATTCACCCCTCCACTTT	CASSLARRDSPLHF
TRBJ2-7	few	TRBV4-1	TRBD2	TGCGCCAGCAGCCAGTCTAGCGGGTTAGTATACGAGCAGTACTTC	CASSQSSGLVYEQYF
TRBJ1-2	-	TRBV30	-	TGTGCCTGGAGTGTGGATCCCGGTCTCTCAGGCTACACCTTC	CAWSVDPGLSGYTF
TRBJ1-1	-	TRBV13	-	TGTGCCAGCAGCCTCGCGACTGTAGGGTTGTACACTGAAGCTTTCTTT	CASSLATVGLYTEAFF
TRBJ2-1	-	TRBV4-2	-	TGTGCCAGCAGCCAGGACTGGAGCTCCTACAATGAGCAGTTCTTC	CASSQDWSSYNEQFF
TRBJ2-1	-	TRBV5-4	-	TGTGCCAGCAGCTTGAGTAGCGGAGGCTCCTACAATGAGCAGTTCTTC	CASSLSSGGSYNEQFF